Each of the 29 T cell receptor beta chains below was sequenced from the same sample in a study of cytomegalovirus exposure and HLA in healthy donors (dated by TCRdb to the late 2010s). The library was made by the immunoSEQ multiplex PCR assay. For the multiplex PCR, a mixture combining 60 forward primers for TCR Vbeta segments and 13 reverse primers for TCR Jbeta segments was used. Imported from immuneACCESS, the table was reduced by TCRdb to in-frame sequences with V and J called. These copies leave out some clones; in studies compared against another copy, an unresolved V gene accounts for under half, and the cause of the remainder is not known. In this sample the table shows over 75,000 clones, roughly 73% of which occur a single time. Under 7.5% of the sample belongs to the ten largest clones. The sample was PBMCs. The receptors derive from a man in his fifties in good health and CMV-seropositive.

This clone was counted a single time. The gene calls are TRBV7-9 and TRBJ1-4; TRBD1 matches at 8 bases. The CDR3 length is 13 residues. V lost 7 bases to trimming and J lost 7 bases; unmatched junction nucleotides: 5. CDR1 SEHNR and CDR2 FQNEAQ come from the germline V gene (reference sequence). The CDR3: CASTGGSGEKLFF. CDR3 DNA: TGTGCCAGCACAGGGGGCTCTGGTGAAAAACTGTTTTTT.

This clone came up a few times. The V and J genes are TRBV5-1 and TRBJ2-5; perhaps TRBD1 as D (5 bases). V dropped 0 bases and J dropped 5 bases, with 11 bases sitting between them. The CDR3 length is 14 residues. Looked up from germline, CDR1 is SGHRS and CDR2 is YFSETQ. The DNA for the CDR3 is TGCGCCAGCAGCTTGGAGGCAGGGTGGGAGACCCAGTACTTC. Translating it yields CASSLEAGWETQYF.

Here the CDR3 DNA reads TGTGCCAGCGGTTCAGGGGCTAGGAACACTGAAGCTTTCTTT. It is translated as CASGSGARNTEAFF. The chain couples TRBV5-5 to TRBJ1-1, with TRBD1 as a possible D gene (6 bases). The CDR3 spans 14 residues. Germline CDR1 reads SGHKS; CDR2 reads YYEKEE (reference sequence). The V gene lost 7 bases and the J gene lost 1 base, with 14 bases spanning the gap.

The rearrangement joins TRBV7-3 to TRBJ2-7; 8 positions agree with TRBD1. This CDR3 comprises 14 residues. Trimming at V came to 3 bases and at J to 5 bases, leaving 6 bases not matched to a gene. CDR1 is SGHTA, CDR2 FQGTGA, per germline. CDR3 in amino acids: CASSLAGGYNEQYF. The CDR3 DNA sequence: TGTGCCAGCAGCTTGGCAGGGGGCTACAACGAGCAGTACTTC.

The chain joins TRBV9 to TRBJ1-2; perhaps TRBD1 as D (6 bases). This CDR3 is 14 amino acids long. The V and J ends lost 3 bases and 8 bases respectively, with 17 bases between them. Germline V gene sequence: CDR1 SGDLS, CDR2 YYNGEE. CDR3 DNA: TGTGCCAGCAGCGAGGACAGTATACCATGGGGCTACACCTTC. Protein product: CASSEDSIPWGYTF.

The rearrangement uses TRBV2 and TRBJ2-5; the match to TRBD2 covers 8 bases. Looked up from germline, CDR1 is SNHLY and CDR2 is FYNNEI. Trimming cost V 4 bases and J 11 bases; bases outside gene matches: 0. This CDR3 is 10 amino acids long. The CDR3: CASSAGGQYF. The DNA for the CDR3 is TGTGCCAGCAGTGCGGGAGGGCAGTACTTC. Variable domain in full (rest from reference TRBV2 and TRBJ2-5): EPEVTQTPSHQVTQMGQEVILRCVPISNHLYFYWYRQILGQKVEFLVSFYNNEISEKSEIFDDQFSVERPDGSNFTLKIRSTKLEDSAMYFCASSAGGQYFGPGTRLLVL.

The V and J genes are TRBV18 and TRBJ2-3; 7 nucleotides match TRBD2. This CDR3 has 19 residues. V lost 6 bases to trimming and J lost 4 bases; unmatched junction nucleotides: 22. Germline-derived CDR1 and CDR2 are KGHSH and LQKENI. CDR3 sequence: CASSRARVGSGALPDTQYF. CDR3 in DNA: TGTGCCAGCTCGCGCGCCAGAGTCGGGAGCGGGGCCCTGCCAGATACGCAGTATTTT. Based on the CDR3 plus reference TRBV18 and TRBJ2-3, the full variable domain is NAGVMQNPRHLVRRRGQEARLRCSPMKGHSHVYWYRQLPEEGLKFMVYLQKENIIDESGMPKERFSAEFPKEGPSILRIQQVVRGDSAAYFCASSRARVGSGALPDTQYFGPGTRLTVL.

The chain carries TRBV4-2 and TRBJ2-6, with no clear D. In germline, CDR1 is LGHNA, CDR2 YNFKEQ. The CDR3 is made up of 15 amino acids. The V end lost 0 bases, the J end lost 1 base, and 4 bases lay between the germline ends. CDR3 bases: TGTGCCAGCAGCCAAGATCGTTCTGGGGCCAACGTCCTGACTTTC. Its protein product is CASSQDRSGANVLTF.

Concerning this clone itself: This same CDR3 is encoded by further DNA sequences in the sample. This sequence joins TRBV7-2 and TRBJ2-7; TRBD1 matches 9 bases. Trimming cost V 5 bases and J 4 bases; bases outside gene matches: 9. CDR3 length equals 15 residues. CDR1 is SGHTA and CDR2 is FQGNSA in the germline V gene. DNA of the CDR3: TGTGCCAGCAGCCCATCGGGGACAGGGTTGTACGAGCAGTACTTC. Its translation is CASSPSGTGLYEQYF.

This chain joins TRBV4-3 and TRBJ2-1, with D possibly being TRBD2 (6 bases). Germline loops: CDR1 LGHNA, CDR2 YSLEER. Trimming removed 1 base at V and 4 bases at J, with 17 bases between. The CDR3 is 17 amino acids. The CDR3 reads CASSQVWGREAYNEQFF. The CDR3 DNA reads TGCGCCAGCAGCCAAGTCTGGGGCAGGGAGGCGTACAATGAGCAGTTCTTC.

The rearrangement joins TRBV2 to TRBJ2-3; 7 nucleotides match TRBD1. Looked up from germline, CDR1 is SNHLY and CDR2 is FYNNEI. J gave up 4 bases and V 4 bases, and 2 bases lay outside the gene matches. This CDR3 comprises 13 residues. CDR3 DNA: TGTGCCAGCAGTGGAGGGGGCGCAGATACGCAGTATTTT. Protein: CASSGGGADTQYF.

The V and J genes are TRBV27 and TRBJ1-2, with unresolved D. This CDR3 comprises 15 residues. CDR1 is MNHEY, CDR2 SMNVEV, per germline (reference sequence). Deletions cut 2 bases from V and 1 base from J, with 11 bases between. The CDR3 spells CASSLTGSFNYGYTF. CDR3 in DNA: TGTGCCAGCAGTTTAACCGGGAGTTTTAACTATGGCTACACCTTC.

V usage is TRBV29-1 and J usage is TRBJ2-2; a weak D match, TRBD1 (5 bases). V lost 7 bases, J lost 2 bases, and 8 bases lay in between. CDR3 length: 12 amino acids. The germline CDR1 and CDR2 sequences are SQVTM and ANQGSEA. Here the CDR3 DNA reads TGCAGCGCCGGACAAAACACCGGGGAGCTGTTTTTT. It is translated as CSAGQNTGELFF.

This clone was observed a few times. The chain combines TRBV6-5 with TRBJ2-7; 10 bases fit TRBD2. The CDR3 covers 15 residues. J gave up 5 bases and V 6 bases, and 10 bases lay outside the gene matches. CDR1 and CDR2 (germline): MNHEY, SVGAGI. CDR3: CASRELAGVIDEQYF. The CDR3 nucleotides are TGTGCCAGCAGGGAGCTAGCGGGGGTAATAGACGAGCAGTACTTC.

The chain recombines TRBV6-5 with TRBJ2-7, with D possibly TRBD1 on 5 matching bases. The V and J ends lost 6 bases and 2 bases respectively, with 11 bases between them. The CDR3 totals 13 residues. Germline V gives CDR1 MNHEY, CDR2 SVGAGI. The CDR3: CASSPRATYEQYF. The CDR3 DNA sequence: TGTGCCAGCAGCCCCAGGGCGACCTACGAGCAGTACTTC.

The V gene is TRBV10-3, the J gene TRBJ1-1, with D uncertain. The CDR3 extends over 13 amino acids. The V gene's germline CDR1 is ENHRY and CDR2 SYGVKD. Trimming took off 5 bases at V and 1 base at J, with 8 bases between the two ends. The CDR3 protein is CAISKTENTEAFF. Written as DNA, the CDR3 is TGTGCCATCAGTAAGACTGAGAACACTGAAGCTTTCTTT.

The gene calls are TRBV7-2 and TRBJ1-5, with D possibly TRBD1 on 5 matching bases. This CDR3 region has 15 residues. The germline V gene has CDR1 SGHTA and CDR2 FQGNSA. V dropped 5 bases and J dropped 7 bases, with 18 bases sitting between them. CDR3 amino acids: CASSRAGGVRQPQHF. The CDR3 DNA is TGTGCCAGCAGCCGGGCGGGGGGGGTGCGCCAGCCCCAGCATTTT.

This chain uses TRBV19 with TRBJ2-1, with D possibly TRBD1 on 5 matching bases. V lost 2 bases to trimming and J lost 6 bases, with 14 bases between them. The CDR3 consists of 15 residues. The germline V gene has CDR1 LNHDA and CDR2 SQIVND (reference sequence). In nucleotides, the CDR3 is TGTGCCAGTAGTATAAGGGGTATTCCCTCCAATGAGCAGTTCTTC. Residues: CASSIRGIPSNEQFF.

This clone showed up just once. The gene calls are TRBV6-5 and TRBJ1-5; D call uncertain. Germline-derived CDR1 and CDR2 are MNHEY and SVGAGI. This CDR3 is built from 15 residues. V was trimmed by 3 bases and J by 1 base, leaving 10 bases between them. The CDR3 reads CASSYSGYSNQPQHF. The CDR3, as DNA: TGTGCCAGCAGTTATTCGGGGTACAGCAATCAGCCCCAGCATTTT.

The gene calls are TRBV19 and TRBJ1-4, with TRBD1 matching 8 bases. V gave up 3 bases and J gave up 7 bases; unmatched junction bases: 7. Germline-derived CDR1 and CDR2 are LNHDA and SQIVND (reference sequence). There are 15 residues in the CDR3. As DNA, the CDR3 is TGTGCCAGTAGTATGGCGACAGGGGTAGGTGAAAAACTGTTTTTT. Residues: CASSMATGVGEKLFF.

This clone appeared a single time. This could be a read error, since a much larger clone is one nucleotide away. This sample also contains other DNA sequences that code for the same CDR3. The V gene is TRBV6-5, the J gene TRBJ1-1; 7 bases are a match to TRBD1. CDR3 length: 13 residues. Germline V gives CDR1 MNHEY, CDR2 SVGAGI. V lost 5 bases and J lost 2; bases outside the gene matches: 2. In DNA, the CDR3 is TGTGCCAGCAGTCGACAGGGTAACACTGAAGCTTTCTTT. Its protein product is CASSRQGNTEAFF.

CDR3 sequence (DNA): TGCAGTGCTAATCGGGGTTCACCCCTCCACTTT. Protein sequence: CSANRGSPLHF. This sequence joins TRBV20-1 and TRBJ1-6; D ambiguous. V lost 4 bases and J 9 bases, leaving 7 bases between the germline ends. Germline values: CDR1 DFQATT, CDR2 SNEGSKA (reference sequence). The CDR3 spans 11 residues.

V gene TRBV27 combines with J gene TRBJ1-2; D is possibly TRBD1 (6 bases). The CDR3 runs 15 residues. Per germline, CDR1 MNHEY and CDR2 SMNVEV (reference sequence). Between the trimmed V and J ends, which lost 5 bases and 1 base, there was a span of 14 bases. The CDR3 DNA reads TGTGCCAGCAGTGCAGGGGACATTCTTAACTATGGCTACACCTTC. Encoded protein: CASSAGDILNYGYTF.

The chain uses TRBV29-1 and TRBJ2-1, with D possibly matching TRBD1 (5 bases). V gave up 4 bases and J gave up 8 bases, with 12 bases separating them. The CDR3 runs to 12 residues. The germline V gene encodes CDR1 SQVTM and CDR2 ANQGSEA. The CDR3 region is CSVARQWDEQFF. CDR3 sequence (DNA): TGCAGCGTTGCGCGACAGTGGGATGAGCAGTTCTTC.

J is TRBJ2-5 and V is TRBV11-2; perhaps TRBD2 as D (5 bases). CDR1 SGHAT and CDR2 FQNNGV come from the germline V gene. This CDR3 is built from 11 residues. V lost 5 bases to trimming and J lost 9 bases, with 10 bases between them. The CDR3 coding sequence is TGTGCCAGCAGCCGTCTCGGGGCCCAGTACTTC. Its translation is CASSRLGAQYF.

The J gene is TRBJ2-5, the V gene TRBV18, with D possibly being TRBD2 (5 bases). The V gene lost 0 bases and the J gene lost 5 bases, with 10 bases spanning the gap. CDR1 is KGHSH, CDR2 LQKENI, per germline. The length of the CDR3 is 14 residues. This chain's CDR3 is CASSPPTAVETQYF. In nucleotides, the CDR3 is TGTGCCAGCTCACCACCTACAGCGGTGGAGACCCAGTACTTC.

The chain combines TRBV5-1 with TRBJ1-2, with TRBD1 identical over 7 bases. Germline CDR1 reads SGHRS; CDR2 reads YFSETQ. This CDR3 contains 15 residues. V trimming: 2 bases; J trimming: 6 bases; junction bases outside the gene matches: 10. DNA for the CDR3: TGCGCCAGCAGCTTTGGACAGGTCACCGGGGATGGCTACACCTTC. It codes for CASSFGQVTGDGYTF.

This clone turned up a few times. For the CDR3, the DNA is TGTGCCAGCAGCTTCAGCGGGGGGGGGTCCTACAATGAGCAGTTCTTC. Protein sequence: CASSFSGGGSYNEQFF. V usage is TRBV7-3 and J usage is TRBJ2-1; 10 positions agree with TRBD2. CDR1 is SGHTA, CDR2 FQGTGA, per germline. CDR3 size: 16 residues. Trimming took 3 bases from V and 1 from J; bases not matched to a gene: 3.

The rearrangement links TRBV6-5 to TRBJ2-7, with TRBD1 matching over 7 bases. Looked up from germline, CDR1 is MNHEY and CDR2 is SVGAGI. The CDR3 loop spans 13 amino acids. Germline trimming cut 0 bases from V and 7 bases from J; bases unmatched to any gene: 3. Written as DNA, the CDR3 is TGTGCCAGCAGTTACTCGAGGGGGCAGGAGCAGTACTTC. Encoded protein: CASSYSRGQEQYF.